These T cell receptor beta chains were read from a single sample in a study of OX40 agonist ivuxolimab in advanced cancers. The method was immunoSEQ multiplex PCR; TCRdb's version includes in-frame clones alone and lacks a portion of them. The data hold about 62,000 clones, with 85% observed a single time. Sequenced material: CD4+ or CD8+ T cells sorted from blood, taken in a trial of the OX40 agonist ivuxolimab. Receptor source: an adult with an advanced solid tumor such as melanoma, head and neck, liver or kidney cancer. The CDR3 runs from the conserved cysteine through the conserved F or W. D genes are given only for firm matches. The size field is filled for only some rows; it gives once, few, many or a size class.

>TRBV28|14|TRBD1|TRBJ1-3|-
CASSATGLGNTIYF
TGTGCCAGCAGTGCGACAGGGTTGGGAAACACCATATATTTT
>TRBV7-7|13|-|TRBJ1-1|-
CASSRGLNTEAFF
TGTGCTAGCAGCCGAGGCCTGAACACTGAAGCTTTCTTT
>TRBV4-2|14|TRBD1|TRBJ1-3|-
CASSQGTGGNTIYF
TGTGCCAGCAGCCAAGGGACAGGGGGAAACACCATATATTTT
>TRBV15|19|TRBD1|TRBJ2-1|once
CATSRGVAGGLTGYNEQFF
TGTGCCACCAGCAGAGGCGTGGCAGGGGGCTTAACTGGGTACAATGAGCAGTTCTTC
>TRBV7-9|15|-|TRBJ1-2|-
CASSLGPGTGYGYTF
TGTGCCAGCAGCTTAGGGCCCGGCACAGGCTATGGCTACACCTTC
>TRBV5-1|11|-|TRBJ2-1|-
CASSTYNEQFF
TGCGCCAGCAGCACGTACAATGAGCAGTTCTTC
>TRBV7-2|14|-|TRBJ1-2|-
CASSIPGQNYGYTF
TGTGCCAGCAGCATCCCCGGACAGAACTATGGCTACACCTTC
>TRBV4-1|18|TRBD2|TRBJ2-5|-
CASSPGLAEGPFQETQYF
TGCGCCAGCAGCCCCGGACTAGCGGAAGGCCCTTTCCAAGAGACCCAGTACTTC
>TRBV9|13|-|TRBJ2-1|-
CASSVLSYNEQFF
TGTGCCAGCAGCGTTCTTTCCTACAATGAGCAGTTCTTC
>TRBV19|13|-|TRBJ1-5|few
CASSLGVGQPQHF
TGTGCCAGTAGTCTGGGGGTAGGTCAGCCCCAGCATTTT
>TRBV10-2|13|TRBD1|TRBJ1-1|-
CASNLDRDTEAFF
TGCGCCAGCAATCTGGACAGGGACACTGAAGCTTTCTTT
>TRBV4-1|16|TRBD2|TRBJ2-1|-
CASSQERTSGFHEQFF
TGCGCCAGCAGCCAAGAGAGGACTAGCGGATTCCATGAGCAGTTCTTC
>TRBV7-2|13|-|TRBJ2-2|-
CASSLGGRRELFF
TGTGCCAGCAGCTTAGGGGGTCGCCGGGAGCTGTTTTTT
>TRBV28|16|TRBD1|TRBJ1-1|-
CASSLNRGTGNTEAFF
TGTGCCAGCAGTTTGAACAGGGGGACGGGGAACACTGAAGCTTTCTTT
>TRBV14|17|TRBD1|TRBJ2-5|-
CASSQGSGQGVRETQYF
TGTGCCAGCAGCCAAGGTTCCGGACAGGGGGTCCGAGAGACCCAGTACTTC
>TRBV5-1|13|-|TRBJ2-3|-
CASSLYGTDTQYF
TGCGCCAGCAGCTTATATGGCACAGATACGCAGTATTTT
>TRBV11-2|13|-|TRBJ2-1|-
CASRYPRGSEQFF
TGTGCCAGCAGGTACCCGAGGGGGTCTGAGCAGTTCTTC
>TRBV5-1|14|-|TRBJ2-3|-
CASSFSSGTDTQYF
TGCGCCAGCAGCTTCTCTAGCGGCACAGATACGCAGTATTTT
>TRBV13|15|TRBD2|TRBJ2-5|-
CASSLAGLAGETQYF
TGTGCCAGCAGCTTAGCCGGACTAGCGGGAGAGACCCAGTACTTC
>TRBV5-6|15|-|TRBJ2-7|-
CASSPAGGFSYEQYF
TGTGCCAGCAGCCCAGCCGGGGGATTCTCCTACGAGCAGTACTTC
>TRBV10-3|11|-|TRBJ2-1|-
CAISESWEQFF
TGTGCCATCAGTGAGTCTTGGGAGCAGTTCTTC
>TRBV19|16|TRBD1|TRBJ2-7|-
CASSINKGQGNDEQYF
TGTGCCAGTAGTATAAACAAGGGACAGGGGAATGACGAGCAGTACTTC
>TRBV5-1|14|TRBD1|TRBJ2-3|few
CASSLGQGADTQYF
TGCGCCAGCAGCTTGGGACAGGGGGCAGATACGCAGTATTTT
>TRBV12-5|18|TRBD1|TRBJ1-2|-
CASGMVIPGQGYFGGYTF
TGTGCTAGTGGGATGGTGATACCGGGACAGGGCTACTTTGGAGGCTACACCTTC
>TRBV5-6|14|TRBD1|TRBJ1-1|-
CASSKGQGNTEAFF
TGTGCCAGCAGCAAGGGACAGGGTAACACTGAAGCTTTCTTT
>TRBV5-4|15|-|TRBJ1-6|-
CASTSGGANNSPLHF
TGTGCCAGCACCTCCGGGGGCGCGAATAATTCACCCCTCCACTTT
>TRBV5-1|16|-|TRBJ1-1|-
CASSLGIRVGGTEAFF
TGCGCCAGCAGCTTGGGGATTCGGGTTGGCGGCACTGAAGCTTTCTTT